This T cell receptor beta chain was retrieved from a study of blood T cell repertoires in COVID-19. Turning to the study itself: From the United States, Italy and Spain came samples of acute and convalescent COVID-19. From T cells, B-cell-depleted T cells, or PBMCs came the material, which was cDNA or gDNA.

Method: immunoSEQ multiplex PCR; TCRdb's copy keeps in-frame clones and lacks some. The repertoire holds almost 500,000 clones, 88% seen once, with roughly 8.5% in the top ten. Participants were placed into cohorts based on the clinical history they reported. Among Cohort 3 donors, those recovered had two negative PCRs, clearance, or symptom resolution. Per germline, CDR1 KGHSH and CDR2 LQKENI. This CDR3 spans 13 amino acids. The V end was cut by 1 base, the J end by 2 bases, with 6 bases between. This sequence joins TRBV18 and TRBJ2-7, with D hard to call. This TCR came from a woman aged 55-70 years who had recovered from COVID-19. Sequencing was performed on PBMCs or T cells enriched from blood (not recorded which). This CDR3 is CASSPRQTYEQYF. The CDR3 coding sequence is TGTGCCAGCTCACCACGGCAGACCTACGAGCAGTACTTC.